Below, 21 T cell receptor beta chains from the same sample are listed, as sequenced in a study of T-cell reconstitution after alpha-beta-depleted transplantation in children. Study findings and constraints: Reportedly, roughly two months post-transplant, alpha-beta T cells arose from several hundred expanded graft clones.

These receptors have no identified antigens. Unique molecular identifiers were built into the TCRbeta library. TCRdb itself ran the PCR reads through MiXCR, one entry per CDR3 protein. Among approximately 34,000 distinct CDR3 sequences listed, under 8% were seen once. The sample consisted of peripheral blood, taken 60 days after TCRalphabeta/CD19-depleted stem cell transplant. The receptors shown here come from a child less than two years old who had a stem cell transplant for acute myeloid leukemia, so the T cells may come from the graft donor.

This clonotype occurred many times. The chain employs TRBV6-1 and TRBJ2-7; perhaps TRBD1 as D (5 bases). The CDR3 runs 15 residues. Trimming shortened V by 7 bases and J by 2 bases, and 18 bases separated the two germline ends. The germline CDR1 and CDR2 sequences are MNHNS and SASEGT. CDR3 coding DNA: TGTGCCAGCACGGTTCTAGTGGCAGGGACCTACGAGCAGTACTTC. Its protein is CASTVLVAGTYEQYF.

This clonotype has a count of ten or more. The CDR3, as DNA: TGTGCCAGCAGTTGGTCAATAGGGGGTAATGAGCAGTTCTTC. Encoded protein: CASSWSIGGNEQFF. This rearrangement joins TRBV12-3 or TRBV12-4 to TRBJ2-1; possible D gene TRBD1, 6 bases. The germline V and J ends were trimmed by 4 bases and 7 bases, with 14 bases remaining between them. CDR3 length: 14 residues.

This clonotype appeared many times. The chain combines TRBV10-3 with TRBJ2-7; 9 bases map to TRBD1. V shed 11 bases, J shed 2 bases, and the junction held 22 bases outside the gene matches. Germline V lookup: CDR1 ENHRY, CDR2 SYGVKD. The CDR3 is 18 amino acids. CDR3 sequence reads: CAPSPGTGKWIRTYEQYF. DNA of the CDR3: TGTGCCCCAAGCCCCGGGACAGGGAAATGGATCAGGACCTACGAGCAGTACTTC.

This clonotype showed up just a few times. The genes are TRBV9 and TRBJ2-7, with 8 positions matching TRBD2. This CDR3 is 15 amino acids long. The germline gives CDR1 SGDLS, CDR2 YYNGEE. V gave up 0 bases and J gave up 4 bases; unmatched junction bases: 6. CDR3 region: CASSVVPGGPYEQYF. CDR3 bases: TGTGCCAGCAGCGTAGTGCCGGGGGGGCCTTACGAGCAGTACTTC.

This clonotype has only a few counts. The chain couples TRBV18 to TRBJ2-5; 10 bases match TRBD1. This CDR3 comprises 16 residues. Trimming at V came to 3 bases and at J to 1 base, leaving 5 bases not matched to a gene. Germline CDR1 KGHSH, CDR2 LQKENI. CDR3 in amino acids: CASSPRQGAVQETQYF. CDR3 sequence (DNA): TGTGCCAGCTCACCGAGACAGGGGGCTGTCCAAGAGACCCAGTACTTC.

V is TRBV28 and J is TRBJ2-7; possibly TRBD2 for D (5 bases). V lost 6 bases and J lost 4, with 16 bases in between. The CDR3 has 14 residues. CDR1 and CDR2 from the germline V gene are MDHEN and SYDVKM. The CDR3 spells CASSLLGEGYEQYF. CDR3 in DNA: TGTGCCAGCAGCCTACTCGGGGAAGGGTACGAGCAGTACTTC.

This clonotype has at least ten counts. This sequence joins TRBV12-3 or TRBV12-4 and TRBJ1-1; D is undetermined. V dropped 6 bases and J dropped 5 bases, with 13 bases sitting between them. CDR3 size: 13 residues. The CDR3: CASSSRGGTEAFF. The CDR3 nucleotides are TGTGCCAGCAGCTCCCGGGGTGGGACTGAAGCTTTCTTT.

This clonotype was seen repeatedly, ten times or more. The CDR3 DNA is TGTGCCAGCAGGAGGACAGGGGGAGGCTACACCTTC. Its protein is CASRRTGGGYTF. The chain uses TRBV11-2 and TRBJ1-2; 10 bases fit TRBD1. V was pared by 6 bases and J by 8 bases, with 3 bases of the junction left unmatched. CDR1 and CDR2 from the germline V gene are SGHAT and FQNNGV. The CDR3 runs 12 residues.

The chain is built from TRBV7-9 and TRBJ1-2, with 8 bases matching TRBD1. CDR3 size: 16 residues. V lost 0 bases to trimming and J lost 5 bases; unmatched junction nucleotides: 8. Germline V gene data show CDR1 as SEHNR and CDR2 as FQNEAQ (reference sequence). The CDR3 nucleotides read TGTGCCAGCAGCTTAGCCCCGGGACAGGAGGAATATGGCTACACCTTC. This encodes CASSLAPGQEEYGYTF.

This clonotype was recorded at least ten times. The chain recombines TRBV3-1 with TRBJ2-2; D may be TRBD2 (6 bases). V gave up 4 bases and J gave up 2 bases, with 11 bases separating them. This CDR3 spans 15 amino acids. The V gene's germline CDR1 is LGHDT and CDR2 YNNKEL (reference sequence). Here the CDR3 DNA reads TGTGCCAGCAGCCTCCCGGGACTTAACACCGGGGAGCTGTTTTTT. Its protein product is CASSLPGLNTGELFF.

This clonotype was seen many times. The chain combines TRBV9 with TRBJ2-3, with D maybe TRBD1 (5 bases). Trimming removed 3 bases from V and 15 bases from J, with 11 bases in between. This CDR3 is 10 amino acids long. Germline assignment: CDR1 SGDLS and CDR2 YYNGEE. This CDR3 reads CASSGDDRYF. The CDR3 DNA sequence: TGTGCCAGCAGCGGTGATGACAGATATTTT.

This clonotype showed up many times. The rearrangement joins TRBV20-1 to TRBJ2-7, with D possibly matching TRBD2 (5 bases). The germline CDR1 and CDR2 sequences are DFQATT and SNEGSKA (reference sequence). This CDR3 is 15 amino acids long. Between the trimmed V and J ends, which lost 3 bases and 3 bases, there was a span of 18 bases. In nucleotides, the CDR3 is TGCAGTGCTAGTAGTCTAGTTGGGAGTCTCTACGAGCAGTACTTC. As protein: CSASSLVGSLYEQYF.

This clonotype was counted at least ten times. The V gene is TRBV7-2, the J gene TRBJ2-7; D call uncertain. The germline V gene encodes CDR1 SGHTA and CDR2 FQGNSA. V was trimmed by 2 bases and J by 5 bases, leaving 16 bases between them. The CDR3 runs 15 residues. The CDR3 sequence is CASSLSRVASHEQYF. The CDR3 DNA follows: TGTGCCAGCAGCTTAAGCAGAGTCGCCAGCCACGAGCAGTACTTC.

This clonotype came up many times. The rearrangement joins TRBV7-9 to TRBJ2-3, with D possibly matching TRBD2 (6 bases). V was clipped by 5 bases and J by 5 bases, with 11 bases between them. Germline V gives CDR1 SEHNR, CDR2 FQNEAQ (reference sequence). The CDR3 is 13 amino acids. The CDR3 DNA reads TGTGCCAGCAGCCCGGGACTCAAAGATACGCAGTATTTT. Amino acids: CASSPGLKDTQYF.

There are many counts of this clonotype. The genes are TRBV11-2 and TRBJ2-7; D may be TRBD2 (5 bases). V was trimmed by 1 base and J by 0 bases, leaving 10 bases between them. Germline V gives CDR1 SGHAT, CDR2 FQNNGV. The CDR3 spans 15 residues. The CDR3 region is CASSLAGVFSYEQYF. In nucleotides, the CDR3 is TGTGCCAGCAGCTTAGCCGGGGTCTTCTCCTACGAGCAGTACTTC.

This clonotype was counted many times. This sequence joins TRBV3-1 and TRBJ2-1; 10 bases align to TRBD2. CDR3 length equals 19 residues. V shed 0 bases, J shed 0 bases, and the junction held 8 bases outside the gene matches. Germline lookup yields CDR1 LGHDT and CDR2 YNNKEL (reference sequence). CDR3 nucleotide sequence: TGTGCCAGCAGCCAAGATCGCCGGACTAGCGGAAACTCCTACAATGAGCAGTTCTTC. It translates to CASSQDRRTSGNSYNEQFF.

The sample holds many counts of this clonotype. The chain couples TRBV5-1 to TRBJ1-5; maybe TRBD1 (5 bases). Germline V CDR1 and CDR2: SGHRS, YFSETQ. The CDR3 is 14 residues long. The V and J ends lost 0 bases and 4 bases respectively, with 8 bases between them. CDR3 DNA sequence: TGCGCCAGCAGCTTGGAGGGGAGGAATCAGCCCCAGCATTTT. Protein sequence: CASSLEGRNQPQHF.

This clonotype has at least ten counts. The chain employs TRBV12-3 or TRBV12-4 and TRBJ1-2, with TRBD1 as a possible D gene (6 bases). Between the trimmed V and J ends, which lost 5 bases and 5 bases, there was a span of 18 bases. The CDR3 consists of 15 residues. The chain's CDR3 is CASSPRRQAPYGYTF. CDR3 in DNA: TGTGCCAGCAGTCCCCGACGACAGGCCCCTTATGGCTACACCTTC.

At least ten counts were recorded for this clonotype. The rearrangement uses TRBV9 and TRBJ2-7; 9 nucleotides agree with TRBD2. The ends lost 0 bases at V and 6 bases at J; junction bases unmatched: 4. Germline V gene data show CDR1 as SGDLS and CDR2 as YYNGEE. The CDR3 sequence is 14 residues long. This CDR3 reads CASSVEIAGVEQYF. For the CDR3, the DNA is TGTGCCAGCAGCGTAGAGATAGCGGGAGTCGAGCAGTACTTC.

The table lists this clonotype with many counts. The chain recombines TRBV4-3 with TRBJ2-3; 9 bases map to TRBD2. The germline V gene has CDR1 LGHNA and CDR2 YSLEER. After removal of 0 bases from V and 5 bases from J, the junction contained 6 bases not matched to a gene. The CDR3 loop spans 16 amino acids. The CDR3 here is CASSQDWLAGRDTQYF. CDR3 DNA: TGCGCCAGCAGCCAAGATTGGCTAGCGGGAAGAGATACGCAGTATTTT.

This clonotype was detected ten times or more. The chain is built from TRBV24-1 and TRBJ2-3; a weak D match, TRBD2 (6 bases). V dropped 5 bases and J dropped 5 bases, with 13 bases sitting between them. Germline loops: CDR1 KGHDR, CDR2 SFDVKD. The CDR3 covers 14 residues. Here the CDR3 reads CATSVAGRIDTQYF. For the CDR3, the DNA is TGTGCCACCAGTGTCGCGGGAAGGATAGATACGCAGTATTTT.